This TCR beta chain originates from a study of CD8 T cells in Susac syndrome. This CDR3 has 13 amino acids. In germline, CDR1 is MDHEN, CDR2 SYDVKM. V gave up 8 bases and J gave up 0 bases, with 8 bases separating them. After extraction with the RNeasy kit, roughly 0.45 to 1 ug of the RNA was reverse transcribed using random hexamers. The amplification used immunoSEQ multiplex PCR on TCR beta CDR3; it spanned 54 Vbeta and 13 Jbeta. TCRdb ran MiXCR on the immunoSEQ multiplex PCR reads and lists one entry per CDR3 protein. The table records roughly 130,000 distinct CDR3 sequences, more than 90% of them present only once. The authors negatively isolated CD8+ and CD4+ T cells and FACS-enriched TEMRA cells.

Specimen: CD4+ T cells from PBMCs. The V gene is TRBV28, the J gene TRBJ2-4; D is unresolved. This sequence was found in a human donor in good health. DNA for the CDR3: TGTGCCAGCCGAGACCTAGCCAAAAACATTCAGTACTTC. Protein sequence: CASRDLAKNIQYF.